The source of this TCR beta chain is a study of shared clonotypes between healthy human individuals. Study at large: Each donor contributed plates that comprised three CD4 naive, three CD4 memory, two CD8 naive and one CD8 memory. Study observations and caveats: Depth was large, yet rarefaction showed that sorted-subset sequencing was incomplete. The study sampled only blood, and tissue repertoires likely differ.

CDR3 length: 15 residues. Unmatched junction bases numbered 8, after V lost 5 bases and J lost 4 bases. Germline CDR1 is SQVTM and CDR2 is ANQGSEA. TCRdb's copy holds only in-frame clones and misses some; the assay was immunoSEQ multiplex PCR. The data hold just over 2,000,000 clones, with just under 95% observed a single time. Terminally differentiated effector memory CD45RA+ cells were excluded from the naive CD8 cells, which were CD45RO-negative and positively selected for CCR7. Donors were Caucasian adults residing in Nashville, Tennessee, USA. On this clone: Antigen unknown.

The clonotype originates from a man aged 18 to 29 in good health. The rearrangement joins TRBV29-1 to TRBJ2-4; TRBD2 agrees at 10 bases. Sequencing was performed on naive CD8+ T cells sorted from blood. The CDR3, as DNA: TGCAGCGTTTACCTAGCGGGAGTTGTGAAAAACATTCAGTACTTC. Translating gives CSVYLAGVVKNIQYF.